This TCR beta chain was identified during a study of blood T cell dynamics during melanoma immunotherapy. Some clones are missing from TCRdb's copy, which holds only in-frame ones; the method was immunoSEQ multiplex PCR. The sample has some 10,000 clones; 80% to 90% are singletons. Trimming removed 0 bases at V and 3 bases at J, with 9 bases between. Looked up from germline, CDR1 is SGHDT and CDR2 is YYEEEE. The CDR3 is made up of 14 amino acids. Study outcomes and limitations: PBMC repertoires of eventual disease-control patients split at W3 into clonality or diversity gains. It remained unknown if the driving T cell clones were melanoma-specific.

The time point: week 3, after first cycle of checkpoint inhibitor. Disease control meant complete response, partial response or stable disease at 12 weeks. No patient had earlier systemic cancer treatment, concurrent immunosuppressants, or another active cancer. To note about this clone: The antigen remains undetermined.

V is TRBV5-6 and J is TRBJ1-1, with D hard to call. The input for sequencing was blood, taken from a patient treated with checkpoint blockade. This TCR was sampled from a human donor with melanoma. CDR3 residues: CASSLGGQYTEAFF. Here the CDR3 DNA reads TGTGCCAGCAGCTTGGGCGGGCAGTACACTGAAGCTTTCTTT.